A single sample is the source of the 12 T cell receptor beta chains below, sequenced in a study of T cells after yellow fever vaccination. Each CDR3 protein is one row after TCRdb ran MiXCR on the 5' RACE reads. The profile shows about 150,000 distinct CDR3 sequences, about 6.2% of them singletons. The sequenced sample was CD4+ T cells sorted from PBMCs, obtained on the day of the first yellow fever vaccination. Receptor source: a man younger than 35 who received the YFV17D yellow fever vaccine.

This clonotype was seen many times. The CDR3 region has the DNA TGTGCCAGCAGCCAGGGACTAGCGGGGGGCCTCCGGGAGACCCAGTACTTC. Amino acids: CASSQGLAGGLRETQYF. The rearrangement joins TRBV4-2 to TRBJ2-5; 15 nucleotides match TRBD2. Germline V lookup: CDR1 LGHNA, CDR2 YNFKEQ. The V and J ends lost 3 bases and 5 bases, in that order; junction bases with no gene match: 7. This CDR3 spans 17 amino acids.

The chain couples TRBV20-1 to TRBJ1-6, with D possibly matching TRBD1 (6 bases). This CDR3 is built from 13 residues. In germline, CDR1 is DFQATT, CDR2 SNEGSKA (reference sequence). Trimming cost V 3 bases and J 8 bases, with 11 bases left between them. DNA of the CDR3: TGCAGTGCTAGCTCGGACAGAGATTCACCCCTCCACTTT. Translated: CSASSDRDSPLHF.

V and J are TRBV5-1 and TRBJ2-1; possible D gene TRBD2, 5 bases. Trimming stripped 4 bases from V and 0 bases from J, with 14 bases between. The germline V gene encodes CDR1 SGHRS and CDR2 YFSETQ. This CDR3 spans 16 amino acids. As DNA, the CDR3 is TGCGCCAGCAGCCTCGGCCCGGGGAGCTCCTACAATGAGCAGTTCTTC. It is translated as CASSLGPGSSYNEQFF.

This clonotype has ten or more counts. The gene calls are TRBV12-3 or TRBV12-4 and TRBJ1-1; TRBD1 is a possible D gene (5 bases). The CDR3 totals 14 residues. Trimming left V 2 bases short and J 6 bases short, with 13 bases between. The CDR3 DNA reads TGTGCCAGCAGTTTACGAGGGGCGGAATCTGAAGCTTTCTTT. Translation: CASSLRGAESEAFF.

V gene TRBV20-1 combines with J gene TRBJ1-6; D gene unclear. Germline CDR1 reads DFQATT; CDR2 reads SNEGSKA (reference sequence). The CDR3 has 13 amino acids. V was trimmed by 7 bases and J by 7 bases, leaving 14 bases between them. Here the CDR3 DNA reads TGCAGTGTACTTGGTTTGGGGAATTCACCCCTCCACTTT. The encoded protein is CSVLGLGNSPLHF.

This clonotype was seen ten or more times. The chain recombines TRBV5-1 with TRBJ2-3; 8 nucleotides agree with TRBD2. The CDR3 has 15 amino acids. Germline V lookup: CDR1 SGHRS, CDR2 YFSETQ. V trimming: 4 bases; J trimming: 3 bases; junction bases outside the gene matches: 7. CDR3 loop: CASSTGGAVTDTQYF. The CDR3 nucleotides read TGCGCCAGCAGCACCGGGGGGGCTGTGACAGATACGCAGTATTTT.

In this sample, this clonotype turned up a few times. The CDR3 sequence: CASASGQGVSQPQHF. The CDR3 DNA reads TGTGCCAGCGCTTCGGGACAGGGGGTCAGTCAGCCCCAGCATTTT. The chain is built from TRBV28 and TRBJ1-5, with TRBD1 matching over 11 bases. The V segment lost 8 bases and the J segment 6 bases; nucleotides outside the gene matches: 9. The V gene's germline CDR1 is MDHEN and CDR2 SYDVKM. CDR3 size: 15 residues.

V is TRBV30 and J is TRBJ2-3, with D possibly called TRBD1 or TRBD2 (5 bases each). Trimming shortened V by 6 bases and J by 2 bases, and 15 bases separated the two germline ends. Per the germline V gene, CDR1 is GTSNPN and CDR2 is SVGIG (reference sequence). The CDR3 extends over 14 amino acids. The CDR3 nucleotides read TGTGCCTGCAGCCCTGGGACGATCACAGATACGCAGTATTTT. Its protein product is CACSPGTITDTQYF.

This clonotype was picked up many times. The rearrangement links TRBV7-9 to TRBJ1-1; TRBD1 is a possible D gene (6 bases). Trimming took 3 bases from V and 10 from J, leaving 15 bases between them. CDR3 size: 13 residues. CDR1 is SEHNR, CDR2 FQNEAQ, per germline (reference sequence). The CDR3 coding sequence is TGTGCCAGCAGCTTGCAGATGGGAGGGGGAGCTTTCTTT. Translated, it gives CASSLQMGGGAFF. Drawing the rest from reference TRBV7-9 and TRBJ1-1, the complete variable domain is DTGVSQNPRHKITKRGQNVTFRCDPISEHNRLYWYRQTLGQGPEFLTYFQNEAQLEKSRLLSDRFSAERPKGSFSTLEIQRTEQGDSAMYLCASSLQMGGGAFFGQGTRLTVV.

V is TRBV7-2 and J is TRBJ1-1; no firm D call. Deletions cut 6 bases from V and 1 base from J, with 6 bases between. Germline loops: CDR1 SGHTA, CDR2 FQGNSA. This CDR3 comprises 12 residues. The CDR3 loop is CASRPQNTEAFF. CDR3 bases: TGTGCCAGCAGACCACAGAACACTGAAGCTTTCTTT.

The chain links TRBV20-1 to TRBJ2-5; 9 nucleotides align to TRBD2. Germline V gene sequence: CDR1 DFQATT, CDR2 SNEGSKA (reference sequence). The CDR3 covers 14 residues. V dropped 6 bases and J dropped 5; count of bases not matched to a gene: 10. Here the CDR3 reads CSAIPGLASETQYF. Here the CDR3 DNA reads TGCAGTGCGATCCCGGGACTAGCCTCCGAGACCCAGTACTTC.

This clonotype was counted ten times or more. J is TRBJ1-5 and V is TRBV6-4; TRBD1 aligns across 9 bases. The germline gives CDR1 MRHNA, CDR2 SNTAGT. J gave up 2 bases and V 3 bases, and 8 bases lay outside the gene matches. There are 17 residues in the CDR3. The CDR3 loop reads CASSERDRERGNQPQHF. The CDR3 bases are TGTGCCAGCAGTGAGAGGGACAGGGAACGGGGCAATCAGCCCCAGCATTTT.